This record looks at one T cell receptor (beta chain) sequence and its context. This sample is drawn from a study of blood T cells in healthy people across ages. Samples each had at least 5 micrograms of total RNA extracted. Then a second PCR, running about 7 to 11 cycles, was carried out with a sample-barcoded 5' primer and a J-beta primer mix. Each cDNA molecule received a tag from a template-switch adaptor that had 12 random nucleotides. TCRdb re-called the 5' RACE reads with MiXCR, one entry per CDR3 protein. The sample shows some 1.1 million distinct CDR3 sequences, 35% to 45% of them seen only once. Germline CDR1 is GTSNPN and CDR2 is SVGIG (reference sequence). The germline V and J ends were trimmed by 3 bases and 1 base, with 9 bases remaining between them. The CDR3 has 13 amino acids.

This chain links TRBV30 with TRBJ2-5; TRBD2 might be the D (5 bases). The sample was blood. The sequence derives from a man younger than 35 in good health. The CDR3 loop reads CAWSLAFQETQYF. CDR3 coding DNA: TGTGCCTGGAGCCTAGCCTTCCAAGAGACCCAGTACTTC.